The 31 T cell receptor beta chains below all came from one sample that was sequenced in a study of blood T cell repertoires in COVID-19. Data came from immunoSEQ multiplex PCR; TCRdb stores just in-frame clones and leaves some out. The table shows 150,000 or so clones, with more than 85% occurring only once. Sequenced sample: PBMCs or T cells enriched from blood (not recorded which). These TCRs come from a woman between 50 and 59 years old who had recovered from COVID-19.

The gene calls are TRBV15 and TRBJ2-7; D is uncertain. The V end was cut by 0 bases, the J end by 4 bases, with 16 bases between. CDR1 and CDR2 from the germline V gene are LNHNV and YYDKDF (reference sequence). CDR3 size: 16 residues. DNA of the CDR3: TGTGCCACCAGCAGAGATAGCACCCCCTACCTATACGAGCAGTACTTC. Translated, it gives CATSRDSTPYLYEQYF. The full variable domain, in which reference TRBV15 and TRBJ2-7 provide the parts outside the CDR3, is DAMVIQNPRYQVTQFGKPVTLSCSQTLNHNVMYWYQQKSSQAPKLLFHYYDKDFNNEADTPDNFQSRRPNTSFCFLDIRSPGLGDTAMYLCATSRDSTPYLYEQYFGPGTRLTVT.

J is TRBJ1-2 and V is TRBV5-1, with D maybe TRBD1 (6 bases). From germline, CDR1 is SGHRS and CDR2 YFSETQ. V lost 0 bases, J lost 6 bases, and 15 bases lay in between. The CDR3 totals 15 residues. Here the CDR3 reads CASSLEAGAVDGYTF. The CDR3 bases are TGCGCCAGCAGCTTGGAGGCGGGGGCTGTTGATGGCTACACCTTC.

The chain uses TRBV11-3 and TRBJ1-3, with TRBD1 matching 7 bases. CDR1 is SGHNT, CDR2 YENEEA, per germline. The CDR3 sequence is 16 residues long. Germline trimming cut 0 bases from V and 0 bases from J; bases unmatched to any gene: 2. The CDR3 region is CASSLEGQSSGNTIYF. The CDR3 DNA sequence: TGTGCCAGCAGCTTAGAGGGACAGAGCTCTGGAAACACCATATATTTT. The entire variable domain, with the rest obtained from reference TRBV11-3 and TRBJ1-3, is as follows: EAGVVQSPRYKIIEKKQPVAFWCNPISGHNTLYWYLQNLGQGPELLIRYENEEAVDDSQLPKDRFSAERLKGVDSTLKIQPAELGDSAVYLCASSLEGQSSGNTIYFGEGSWLTVV.

The chain employs TRBV14 and TRBJ2-1; the D is unclear. This CDR3 is 14 amino acids long. V dropped 0 bases and J dropped 9 bases, with 12 bases sitting between them. Germline V lookup: CDR1 SGHDN, CDR2 FVKESK. CDR3 nucleotide sequence: TGTGCCAGCAGCCAAGATCTGGTAGCTGGTGAGCAGTTCTTC. It encodes CASSQDLVAGEQFF. Full variable domain (remainder filled in from reference TRBV14 and TRBJ2-1): EAGVTQFPSHSVIEKGQTVTLRCDPISGHDNLYWYRRVMGKEIKFLLHFVKESKQDESGMPNNRFLAERTGGTYSTLKVQPAELEDSGVYFCASSQDLVAGEQFFGPGTRLTVL.

The chain combines TRBV11-3 with TRBJ2-7, with 7 nucleotides matching TRBD2. This CDR3 has 15 residues. The V segment lost 5 bases and the J segment 1 base; nucleotides outside the gene matches: 8. The germline V gene has CDR1 SGHNT and CDR2 YENEEA. The chain's CDR3 is CASSKTGLDSYEQYF. CDR3 DNA: TGTGCCAGCAGCAAGACCGGACTAGATTCCTACGAGCAGTACTTC.

The rearrangement joins TRBV30 to TRBJ1-1; a weak D match, TRBD1 (6 bases). Germline loops: CDR1 GTSNPN, CDR2 SVGIG (reference sequence). The CDR3 contains 13 residues. V was cut by 4 bases and J by 2 bases, with 11 bases left in between. The CDR3, as DNA: TGTGCCTGGATTCGGACAGCTAACACTGAAGCTTTCTTT. Protein: CAWIRTANTEAFF.

The rearrangement joins TRBV12-1 to TRBJ1-5. TRBV12-1 is described as a pseudogene. The CDR3 extends over 12 amino acids. The CDR3 reads CASSPLNQPQHF. The CDR3 DNA reads TGTGCCAGCAGCCCTCTCAATCAGCCCCAGCATTTT.

V usage is TRBV2 and J usage is TRBJ2-1; maybe TRBD1 (5 bases). Germline-derived CDR1 and CDR2 are SNHLY and FYNNEI. This CDR3 has 16 residues. V lost 6 bases and J 0 bases, leaving 15 bases between the germline ends. As DNA, the CDR3 is TGTGCCAGCAGCCTCGGACGGACAAGCTCCTACAATGAGCAGTTCTTC. Its protein product is CASSLGRTSSYNEQFF. Variable domain in full (rest from reference TRBV2 and TRBJ2-1): EPEVTQTPSHQVTQMGQEVILRCVPISNHLYFYWYRQILGQKVEFLVSFYNNEISEKSEIFDDQFSVERPDGSNFTLKIRSTKLEDSAMYFCASSLGRTSSYNEQFFGPGTRLTVL.

The chain combines TRBV18 with TRBJ2-3; unclear D gene. Germline loops: CDR1 KGHSH, CDR2 LQKENI. This CDR3 has 14 amino acids. The germline V and J ends were trimmed by 1 base and 2 bases, with 7 bases remaining between them. The CDR3 coding sequence is TGTGCCAGCTCACCACAAACTTCCACAGATACGCAGTATTTT. Translation gives CASSPQTSTDTQYF.

V gene TRBV3-1 (or the pseudogene TRBV3-2) combines with J gene TRBJ2-1, with 8 bases lining up with TRBD2. The V gene's germline CDR1 is LGHDT and CDR2 YNNKEL (reference sequence). Trimming took 2 bases from V and 0 from J; bases not matched to a gene: 3. This CDR3 spans 16 amino acids. CDR3 in DNA: TGTGCCAGCAGCCAAAGGGGGACTAGCTCCTACAATGAGCAGTTCTTC. Amino acid sequence: CASSQRGTSSYNEQFF.

V is TRBV5-8 and J is TRBJ2-3; 7 bases match TRBD2. V was clipped by 5 bases and J by 2 bases; unmatched bases: 8. CDR1 is SGHTS, CDR2 YDEGEE, per germline. The CDR3 consists of 15 residues. The CDR3 DNA reads as TGTGCCAGCAGACCCGAGCGGGGTCACACAGATACGCAGTATTTT. It translates to CASRPERGHTDTQYF. The full variable domain, rest sourced from reference TRBV5-8 and TRBJ2-3, is EAGVTQSPTHLIKTRGQQATLRCSPISGHTSVYWYQQALGLGLQFLLWYDEGEERNRGNFPPRFSGRQFPNYSSELNVNALELEDSALYLCASRPERGHTDTQYFGPGTRLTVL.

The chain carries TRBV7-2 and TRBJ2-3; 11 nucleotides line up with TRBD2. This CDR3 has 15 amino acids. CDR1 and CDR2 from the germline V gene are SGHTA and FQGNSA. This CDR3 reads CASRTSGRGLDTQYF. In DNA form, the CDR3 reads TGTGCGTCGCGCACTAGCGGGAGAGGCTTAGATACGCAGTATTTT.

V is TRBV7-8 and J is TRBJ1-1, with 7 bases aligning to TRBD1. Germline trimming cut 5 bases from V and 0 bases from J; bases unmatched to any gene: 9. The germline CDR1 and CDR2 sequences are SGHVS and FQNEAQ. This CDR3 spans 16 amino acids. CDR3 bases: TGTGCCAGCAGCCAGGCTGCAGGGGGAGTGAACACTGAAGCTTTCTTT. Encoded protein: CASSQAAGGVNTEAFF.

V usage is TRBV4-1 and J usage is TRBJ1-1; perhaps TRBD1 as D (5 bases). The V gene's germline CDR1 is MGHRA and CDR2 YSYEKL. The CDR3 totals 15 residues. Trimming took off 0 bases at V and 4 bases at J, with 12 bases between the two ends. CDR3 in amino acids: CASSQDVWGGTEAFF. The CDR3 nucleotides read TGCGCCAGCAGCCAAGATGTATGGGGCGGCACTGAAGCTTTCTTT.

This chain links TRBV6-2 or TRBV6-3 with TRBJ1-3; 10 bases fit TRBD1. The germline V gene has CDR1 MNHEY and CDR2 SVGEGT. V trimming: 2 bases; J trimming: 1 base; junction bases outside the gene matches: 17. The CDR3 is 21 residues long. The chain's CDR3 is CASSYLLDRGQGSGSGNTIYF. CDR3 bases: TGTGCCAGCAGTTACCTTCTTGACAGGGGGCAAGGAAGTGGGTCTGGAAACACCATATATTTT.

Comments on this clone: The sample contains more than one DNA sequence encoding this CDR3. The chain couples TRBV18 to TRBJ1-3; tentative D call: TRBD1 (6 bases). In germline, CDR1 is KGHSH, CDR2 LQKENI. This CDR3 comprises 15 residues. The germline V and J ends were trimmed by 3 bases and 0 bases, with 9 bases remaining between them. The CDR3: CASSPLDSSGNTIYF. The CDR3 DNA reads as TGTGCCAGCTCACCCCTGGACAGCTCTGGAAACACCATATATTTT.

The V and J genes are TRBV18 and TRBJ1-3, with TRBD1 as a possible D gene (5 bases). The CDR3 runs 18 residues. Germline loops: CDR1 KGHSH, CDR2 LQKENI. V was cut by 3 bases and J by 1 base, with 19 bases left in between. CDR3 DNA sequence: TGTGCCAGCTCACCGCAGGGAGGTCAGATACTATCTGGAAACACCATATATTTT. Translating gives CASSPQGGQILSGNTIYF. The full variable domain, in which reference TRBV18 and TRBJ1-3 provide the parts outside the CDR3, is NAGVMQNPRHLVRRRGQEARLRCSPMKGHSHVYWYRQLPEEGLKFMVYLQKENIIDESGMPKERFSAEFPKEGPSILRIQQVVRGDSAAYFCASSPQGGQILSGNTIYFGEGSWLTVV.

Only one count was recorded for this clone. The J gene is TRBJ2-3, the V gene TRBV5-1; 8 bases agree with TRBD1. The germline CDR1 and CDR2 sequences are SGHRS and YFSETQ. The CDR3 is 18 amino acids. V shed 0 bases and J 2 bases; nucleotides not matched to a gene: 11. In nucleotides, the CDR3 is TGCGCCAGCAGCTTGGCCTCCCTAGGGACAGGACTCACAGATACGCAGTATTTT. Translating gives CASSLASLGTGLTDTQYF.

The V gene is TRBV7-9, the J gene TRBJ2-1; 9 bases match TRBD2. From germline, CDR1 is SEHNR and CDR2 FQNEAQ (reference sequence). The trim removed 5 bases at V and 11 bases at J, leaving 7 bases unmatched. CDR3 length: 13 residues. The DNA of the CDR3 is TGTGCCAGCAGCCCATCCGGGACTAGCAAGCAGTTCTTC. Translating it yields CASSPSGTSKQFF.

This clone was seen once. This chain links TRBV24-1 with TRBJ2-2; 11 bases agree with TRBD1. This CDR3 is 14 amino acids long. Germline trimming cut 12 bases from V and 2 bases from J; bases unmatched to any gene: 4. CDR1 is KGHDR and CDR2 is SFDVKD in the germline V gene. CDR3 in amino acids: CASRTGGNTGELFF. Written as DNA, the CDR3 is TGTGCCTCCCGGACAGGGGGCAACACCGGGGAGCTGTTTTTT.

V usage is TRBV9 and J usage is TRBJ2-2; 12 bases fit TRBD2. The ends lost 5 bases at V and 3 bases at J; junction bases unmatched: 8. The CDR3 consists of 17 residues. Germline CDR1 reads SGDLS; CDR2 reads YYNGEE. CDR3 DNA: TGTGCCAGCAGAAGAGGACTAGCGGGATCGGACACCGGGGAGCTGTTTTTT. It is translated as CASRRGLAGSDTGELFF. The whole variable domain, filled in from reference TRBV9 and TRBJ2-2, reads DSGVTQTPKHLITATGQRVTLRCSPRSGDLSVYWYQQSLDQGLQFLIQYYNGEERAKGNILERFSAQQFPDLHSELNLSSLELGDSALYFCASRRGLAGSDTGELFFGEGSRLTVL.

The rearrangement joins TRBV6-5 to TRBJ1-5; D is unresolved. Germline V gives CDR1 MNHEY, CDR2 SVGAGI. Trimming cost V 4 bases and J 3 bases, with 16 bases left between them. The CDR3 spans 16 residues. The chain's CDR3 is CASSSLGADYNQPQHF. The CDR3 region has the DNA TGTGCCAGCAGTTCCCTAGGAGCGGACTACAATCAGCCCCAGCATTTT.

This sequence joins TRBV7-8 and TRBJ1-1, with D maybe TRBD1 (6 bases). V was pared by 1 base and J by 3 bases, with 12 bases between. Germline CDR1 is SGHVS and CDR2 is FQNEAQ. This CDR3 is built from 15 residues. Here the CDR3 DNA reads TGTGCCAGCAGCTTAGTTCATGGGGGCTACACTGAAGCTTTCTTT. It specifies CASSLVHGGYTEAFF.

V is TRBV4-3 and J is TRBJ1-5; 7 bases align to TRBD1. Trimming at V came to 4 bases and at J to 4 bases, leaving 7 bases not matched to a gene. Germline values: CDR1 LGHNA, CDR2 YSLEER. The CDR3 length is 15 residues. CDR3 region: CASSRVRGANQPQHF. In DNA, the CDR3 is TGCGCCAGCAGCCGGGTCAGGGGGGCGAATCAGCCCCAGCATTTT.

V and J are TRBV3-1 (or the pseudogene TRBV3-2) and TRBJ1-1; 8 bases align to TRBD1. This CDR3 region has 16 residues. Germline assignment: CDR1 LGHDT and CDR2 YNNKEL (reference sequence). Trimming took 6 bases from V and 1 from J; bases not matched to a gene: 10. CDR3: CASSPKLQGGNTEAFF. The CDR3 DNA sequence: TGTGCCAGCAGTCCTAAGCTACAGGGGGGGAACACTGAAGCTTTCTTT.

The V and J genes are TRBV7-9 and TRBJ1-6; the match to TRBD1 covers 10 bases. The germline gives CDR1 SEHNR, CDR2 FQNEAQ (reference sequence). This CDR3 has 15 amino acids. V was pared by 5 bases and J by 6 bases, with 4 bases of the junction left unmatched. The CDR3 bases are TGTGCCAGCAGCAAATGGGACAGGGGTAATTCACCCCTCCACTTT. Its protein product is CASSKWDRGNSPLHF.

The chain carries TRBV3-1 (or the pseudogene TRBV3-2) and TRBJ2-1, with 9 positions matching TRBD2. The CDR3 contains 15 residues. After removal of 6 bases from V and 4 bases from J, the junction contained 7 bases not matched to a gene. CDR1 and CDR2 from the germline V gene are LGHDT and YNNKEL (reference sequence). The CDR3: CASSPSGTTYNEQFF. CDR3 nucleotides: TGTGCCAGCAGTCCTAGCGGGACCACTTACAATGAGCAGTTCTTC.

J is TRBJ2-6 and V is TRBV7-2, with 9 bases aligning to TRBD1. Germline CDR1 SGHTA, CDR2 FQGNSA. This CDR3 comprises 17 residues. Germline trimming cut 5 bases from V and 0 bases from J; bases unmatched to any gene: 5. The chain's CDR3 is CASSVTGGTSGANVLTF. The CDR3 DNA sequence: TGTGCCAGCAGCGTAACAGGGGGCACCTCTGGGGCCAACGTCCTGACTTTC.

This clone was found once. This chain links TRBV2 with TRBJ2-7; maybe TRBD2 (6 bases). The germline V gene encodes CDR1 SNHLY and CDR2 FYNNEI. Trimming cost V 8 bases and J 3 bases, with 14 bases left between them. The CDR3 totals 13 residues. The CDR3 nucleotides read TGTGCCAGCTCTGCGGGGCAAGACTACGAGCAGTACTTC. Residues: CASSAGQDYEQYF.

This chain links TRBV19 with TRBJ1-6; 11 nucleotides agree with TRBD1. J was trimmed by 6 bases and V by 11 bases; bases with no gene match: 3. The CDR3 runs 13 residues. Germline V CDR1 and CDR2: LNHDA, SQIVND (reference sequence). CDR3 sequence (DNA): TGTGCCGCCGGGACAGGGGGTAATTCACCCCTCCACTTT. Protein: CAAGTGGNSPLHF. Variable domain in full (rest from reference TRBV19 and TRBJ1-6): DGGITQSPKYLFRKEGQNVTLSCEQNLNHDAMYWYRQDPGQGLRLIYYSQIVNDFQKGDIAEGYSVSREKKESFPLTVTSAQKNPTAFYLCAAGTGGNSPLHFGNGTRLTVT.

This clone was seen a single time. The V call is TRBV5-7, the J call TRBJ1-1; TRBD1 is a possible D gene (5 bases). TRBV5-7 is recorded as an ORF, its role being uncertain. V lost 4 bases and J 3 bases, leaving 16 bases between the germline ends. The CDR3 has 15 amino acids. The CDR3 sequence is CASSGRQGGYTEAFF. Here the CDR3 DNA reads TGTGCCAGCAGCGGGAGGCAGGGTGGGTACACTGAAGCTTTCTTT.